Listed below are T cell receptor beta chains from one sample, sequenced in a study of blood T cells in healthy people across ages. A single record per CDR3 protein comes from TCRdb applying MiXCR to the 5' RACE reads. The profile shows some 560,000 distinct CDR3 sequences, approximately 26% of them singletons. The data were also submitted as part of a second study, on T cells of mothers and their children.

The material sequenced was blood. These receptors all come from a boy under 10 years old in good health. The CDR3 runs from the conserved cysteine through the conserved F or W. The order of the fields is D gene, clone size, V gene, CDR3 length, J gene, CDR3 protein, CDR3 DNA. A D gene is named only where the DNA matches it firmly. For some rows the clone size is stated as once, few or many, or as a class when expanded; others skip it.

>TRBD2|few|TRBV9|15|TRBJ2-3
CASSVGEGETDTQYF
TGTGCCAGCAGCGTAGGGGAGGGAGAAACAGATACGCAGTATTTT
>TRBD2|.|TRBV20-1|14|TRBJ2-5
CSAKLAGASGTQYF
TGCAGTGCTAAACTAGCGGGAGCGTCCGGGACCCAGTACTTC
>.|.|TRBV10-3|14|TRBJ2-5
CAISDGTSAETQYF
TGTGCCATCAGCGACGGGACTTCGGCAGAGACCCAGTACTTC
>.|.|TRBV24-1|13|TRBJ2-5
CATAAGSSETQYF
TGTGCCACCGCCGCCGGATCATCAGAGACCCAGTACTTC
>.|many|TRBV2|12|TRBJ2-3
CASSEWTDTQYF
TGTGCCAGCAGTGAGTGGACAGATACGCAGTATTTT
>.|.|TRBV5-1|15|TRBJ1-1
CASSYPGAMNTEAFF
TGCGCCAGCAGCTACCCCGGGGCTATGAACACTGAAGCTTTCTTT
>.|few|TRBV24-1|16|TRBJ2-5
CATSDFGASGAETQYF
TGTGCCACCAGTGATTTCGGGGCTTCCGGAGCGGAGACCCAGTACTTC
>.|.|TRBV2|11|TRBJ1-2
CASYDEHGYTF
TGTGCCAGCTATGACGAACATGGCTACACCTTC
>.|.|TRBV7-9|16|TRBJ2-1
CASSPEGGGHYNEQFF
TGTGCCAGCAGCCCCGAGGGCGGGGGCCACTACAATGAGCAGTTCTTC
>.|.|TRBV7-2|14|TRBJ2-1
CASSLQTGVNEQFF
TGTGCCAGCAGCTTACAGACAGGAGTAAATGAGCAGTTCTTC
>TRBD2|few|TRBV6-5|18|TRBJ2-3
CASSFEGVLGGSADTQYF
TGTGCCAGCAGTTTCGAGGGTGTCCTTGGCGGGAGCGCAGATACGCAGTATTTT
>.|.|TRBV6-6|13|TRBJ1-1
CASTRGTNTEAFF
TGTGCCAGCACCCGGGGGACGAATACTGAAGCTTTCTTT
>TRBD2|few|TRBV29-1|13|TRBJ2-5
CSVHGRALETQYF
TGCAGCGTTCACGGGAGGGCCTTAGAGACCCAGTACTTC
>TRBD1|.|TRBV7-9|15|TRBJ2-7
CASSPHGQGSYEQYF
TGTGCCAGCAGCCCCCACGGACAGGGTTCCTACGAGCAGTACTTC
>TRBD2|once|TRBV30|15|TRBJ2-1
CAWSVWLAVYNEQFF
TGTGCCTGGAGTGTTTGGCTAGCGGTATACAATGAGCAGTTCTTC
>.|.|TRBV2|15|TRBJ1-4
CASSSLGGTYEKLFF
TGTGCCAGCAGCTCGCTCGGGGGTACCTATGAAAAACTGTTTTTT
>TRBD2|.|TRBV10-3|16|TRBJ2-5
CAISEMVAGGLETQYF
TGTGCCATCAGTGAGATGGTAGCGGGGGGGCTAGAGACCCAGTACTTC
>.|few|TRBV10-3|12|TRBJ2-7
CAISEDRDEQYF
TGTGCCATCAGTGAGGACCGGGACGAGCAGTACTTC
>TRBD1|few|TRBV29-1|17|TRBJ2-1
CSVDRGTGSSGWYEQFF
TGCAGCGTTGATCGAGGGACAGGGTCATCGGGATGGTATGAGCAGTTCTTC
>TRBD1|.|TRBV30|14|TRBJ2-7
CAWSNRDSSYEQYF
TGTGCCTGGAGTAACCGGGACAGTTCCTACGAGCAGTACTTC
>TRBD2|few|TRBV3-1|17|TRBJ2-5
CASSPRGLAGSEETQYF
TGTGCCAGCAGCCCTAGAGGACTAGCGGGGTCGGAGGAGACCCAGTACTTC
>.|few|TRBV20-1|13|TRBJ1-1
CSASMGARQSTFF
TGCAGTGCTAGTATGGGGGCTCGACAGAGTACTTTCTTT
>.|.|TRBV29-1|14|TRBJ1-2
CSVAAGGDPMGYTF
TGCAGCGTTGCCGCGGGGGGGGATCCGATGGGCTACACCTTC
>.|.|TRBV20-1|14|TRBJ1-4
CSAREAGFNEKLFF
TGCAGTGCTCGAGAGGCGGGTTTTAATGAAAAACTGTTTTTT
>TRBD1|many|TRBV4-3|15|TRBJ1-2
CASSQDVSGTVGYTF
TGCGCCAGCAGCCAAGATGTCTCCGGGACAGTTGGCTACACCTTC
>.|.|TRBV21-1|18|TRBJ2-4
CASSKRPPLARAKNIQYF
TGTGCCAGCAGCAAAAGGCCGCCCCTGGCCCGAGCCAAAAACATTCAGTACTTC
>.|.|TRBV19|12|TRBJ1-1
CASSPGLTEAFF
TGTGCCAGTAGCCCAGGGTTAACTGAAGCTTTCTTT
>TRBD2|.|TRBV7-9|18|TRBJ2-4
CASSLGKLAGGAKNIQYF
TGTGCCAGCAGCTTAGGCAAACTAGCGGGGGGAGCCAAAAACATTCAGTACTTC
>.|.|TRBV5-1|12|TRBJ2-1
CASFDLYNEQFF
TGCGCCAGCTTCGATCTCTACAATGAGCAGTTCTTC
>TRBD2|few|TRBV28|14|TRBJ2-7
CASSYRAGVYEQYF
TGTGCCAGCAGTTATAGGGCGGGAGTTTACGAGCAGTACTTC
>TRBD1|.|TRBV29-1|13|TRBJ2-7
CSVETGVSYEQYF
TGCAGCGTTGAAACAGGGGTTTCCTACGAGCAGTACTTC
>.|.|TRBV5-1|18|TRBJ2-2
CASSLGVPQLRDTGELFF
TGCGCCAGCAGCTTGGGAGTACCCCAACTTCGGGACACCGGGGAGCTGTTTTTT
>.|many|TRBV3-1|10|TRBJ2-5
CASSQETQYF
TGTGCCAGCAGCCAAGAGACCCAGTACTTC
>TRBD1|.|TRBV5-1|14|TRBJ2-7
CASSVYGTAYEQYF
TGCGCCAGCAGCGTATACGGGACAGCCTACGAGCAGTACTTC
>.|.|TRBV12-5|15|TRBJ2-1
CASGLRVRTYNEQFF
TGTGCTAGTGGTCTCCGCGTGAGAACCTACAATGAGCAGTTCTTC
>TRBD2|few|TRBV5-1|17|TRBJ2-1
CASSLVVSGGFAREQFF
TGCGCCAGCAGCTTGGTAGTTAGCGGGGGATTTGCCCGTGAGCAGTTCTTC
>TRBD1|few|TRBV4-2|16|TRBJ1-1
CASSQGETGQSTEAFF
TGTGCCAGCAGCCAGGGGGAGACAGGGCAGAGCACTGAAGCTTTCTTT
>TRBD1|.|TRBV2|14|TRBJ2-5
CASSGEDREETQYF
TGTGCCAGCAGTGGGGAGGACAGGGAGGAGACCCAGTACTTC
>.|few|TRBV27|13|TRBJ2-5
CASSLSDEETQYF
TGTGCCAGCAGTTTATCCGACGAAGAGACCCAGTACTTC
>.|.|TRBV7-2|13|TRBJ1-2
CASSRGSLYGYTF
TGTGCCAGCAGTCGGGGCAGCCTCTATGGCTACACCTTC
>TRBD1|few|TRBV20-1|16|TRBJ2-2
CSAGDSGFLNTGELFF
TGCAGTGCTGGGGACAGCGGATTTTTGAACACCGGGGAGCTGTTTTTT